This T cell receptor (beta chain) came from a study of blood T cell repertoires in COVID-19. Study-level information: Acute and convalescent COVID-19 specimens originated in the United States, Italy and Spain. Sample material is recorded as cDNA or gDNA derived from T cells, B-cell-depleted T cells, or PBMCs.

V gave up 1 base and J gave up 11 bases, with 18 bases separating them. This CDR3 is 15 amino acids long. Germline V gene sequence: CDR1 LGHDT, CDR2 YNNKEL (reference sequence). Repertoires were generated with immunoSEQ multiplex PCR, while TCRdb's copy carries only in-frame clones and drops some. Of 310,000 or so clones listed, roughly 87% are singletons. The study counted Cohort 3 donors as recovered given two negative PCRs, clearance, or symptom resolution. V and J are TRBV3-1 (or the pseudogene TRBV3-2) and TRBJ2-1; TRBD1 might be the D (6 bases). Source material: PBMCs or T cells enriched from blood (not recorded which). This clonotype was obtained from a woman aged 25 to 39 who had recovered from COVID-19. The CDR3 DNA is TGTGCCAGCAGCCAAGCTAGGGGAACCCGGGACAAGCAGTTCTTC. Protein: CASSQARGTRDKQFF.